Reported below is one T cell receptor (beta chain). The antigen remains unidentified. Individual cDNA molecules carried attached unique molecular identifiers. TCRdb recomputed calls from the 5' RACE reads with MiXCR, one row per CDR3 protein. The table has some 33,000 distinct CDR3 sequences, under 6.5% seen once. V was trimmed by 6 bases and J by 0 bases, leaving 14 bases between them. The germline V gene has CDR1 MNHEY and CDR2 SMNVEV (reference sequence). The CDR3 length is 15 residues. This sample was taken from a study of early T cells in non-severe SARS-CoV-2 infection. Study-level information: Bulk RNA taken from unsorted whole blood was sequenced, leaving chains unpaired. The study's findings and limits: The matching step, a VDJdb search, favored anti-spike CD8 responses and missed private and CD4 specificities.

This clonotype was obtained from an adult who was a healthcare worker with PCR-confirmed SARS-CoV-2 infection or an uninfected control (not recorded which). Sequencing was performed on whole blood. The chain joins TRBV27 to TRBJ1-1; tentatively, D is TRBD1 (5 bases). The CDR3 is CASSIGWGVNTEAFF. The CDR3 nucleotides read TGTGCCAGCAGCATAGGGTGGGGGGTGAACACTGAAGCTTTCTTT.